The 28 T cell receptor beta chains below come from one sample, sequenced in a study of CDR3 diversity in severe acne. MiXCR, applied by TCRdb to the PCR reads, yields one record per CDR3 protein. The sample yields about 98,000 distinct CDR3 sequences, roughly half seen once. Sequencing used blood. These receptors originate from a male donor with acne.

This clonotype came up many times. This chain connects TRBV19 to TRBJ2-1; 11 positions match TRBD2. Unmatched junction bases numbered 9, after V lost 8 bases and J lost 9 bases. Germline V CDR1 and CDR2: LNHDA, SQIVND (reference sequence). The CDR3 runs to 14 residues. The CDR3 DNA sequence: TGTGCCAGTGAGGAGCTAGCGGGGGGAGGTGAGCAGTTCTTC. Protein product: CASEELAGGGEQFF.

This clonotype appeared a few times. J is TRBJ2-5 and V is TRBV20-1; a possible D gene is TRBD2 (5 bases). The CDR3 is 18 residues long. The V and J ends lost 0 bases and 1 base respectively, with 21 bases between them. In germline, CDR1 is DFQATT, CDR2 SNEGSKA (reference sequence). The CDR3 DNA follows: TGCAGTGCTAGAGATAGCGTATCGTTTGGGAACAGCCAAGAGACCCAGTACTTC. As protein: CSARDSVSFGNSQETQYF.

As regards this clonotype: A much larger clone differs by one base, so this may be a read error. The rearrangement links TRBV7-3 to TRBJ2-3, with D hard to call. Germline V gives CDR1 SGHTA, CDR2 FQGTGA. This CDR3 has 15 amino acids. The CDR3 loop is CASSLESLAPDTRYF. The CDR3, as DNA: TGTGCCAGCAGCTTAGAGAGTCTTGCCCCCGATACGCGGTATTTT.

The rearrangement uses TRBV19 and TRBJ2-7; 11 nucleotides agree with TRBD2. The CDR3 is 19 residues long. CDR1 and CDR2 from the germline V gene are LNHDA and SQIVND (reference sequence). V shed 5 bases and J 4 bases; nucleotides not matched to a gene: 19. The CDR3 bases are TGTGCCAGTAGTCCCCTAACGGCTAGCGGGAGGCCTTATACTTACGAGCAGTACTTC. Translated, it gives CASSPLTASGRPYTYEQYF.

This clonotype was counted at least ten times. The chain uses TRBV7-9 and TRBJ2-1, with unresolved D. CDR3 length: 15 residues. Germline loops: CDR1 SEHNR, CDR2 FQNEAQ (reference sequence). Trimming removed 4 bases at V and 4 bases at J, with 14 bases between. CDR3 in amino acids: CASSSDKLRYNEQFF. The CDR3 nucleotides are TGTGCCAGCAGCTCTGACAAACTGCGATACAATGAGCAGTTCTTC. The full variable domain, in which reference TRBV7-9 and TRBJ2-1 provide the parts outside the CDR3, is DTGVSQNPRHKITKRGQNVTFRCDPISEHNRLYWYRQTLGQGPEFLTYFQNEAQLEKSRLLSDRFSAERPKGSFSTLEIQRTEQGDSAMYLCASSSDKLRYNEQFFGPGTRLTVL.

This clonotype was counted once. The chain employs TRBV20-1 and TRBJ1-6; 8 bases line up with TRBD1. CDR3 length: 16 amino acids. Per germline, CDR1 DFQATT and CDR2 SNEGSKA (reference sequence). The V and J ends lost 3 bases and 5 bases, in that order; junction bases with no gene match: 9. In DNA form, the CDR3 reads TGCAGTGCTAGTCGGGCCGGGACAGGAGATAATTCACCCCTCCACTTT. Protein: CSASRAGTGDNSPLHF.

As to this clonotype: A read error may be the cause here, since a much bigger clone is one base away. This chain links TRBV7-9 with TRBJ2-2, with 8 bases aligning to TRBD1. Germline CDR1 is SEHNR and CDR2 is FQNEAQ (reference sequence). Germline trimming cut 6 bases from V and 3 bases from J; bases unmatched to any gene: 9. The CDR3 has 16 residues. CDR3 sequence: CASRGHQGAYTGELFF. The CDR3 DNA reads TGTGCCAGCAGAGGGCATCAGGGGGCGTACACCGGGGAGCTGTTTTTT.

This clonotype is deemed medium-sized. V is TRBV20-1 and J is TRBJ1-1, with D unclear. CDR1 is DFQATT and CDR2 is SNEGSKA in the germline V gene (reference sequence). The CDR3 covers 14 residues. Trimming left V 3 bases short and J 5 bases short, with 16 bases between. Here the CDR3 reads CSASDRPRETEAFF. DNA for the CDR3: TGCAGTGCTAGCGACCGGCCGAGGGAAACTGAAGCTTTCTTT.

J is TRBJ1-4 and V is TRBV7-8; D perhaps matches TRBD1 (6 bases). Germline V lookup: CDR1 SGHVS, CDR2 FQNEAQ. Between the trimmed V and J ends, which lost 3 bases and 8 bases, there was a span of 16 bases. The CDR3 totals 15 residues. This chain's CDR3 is CASSFLSGDREKLFF. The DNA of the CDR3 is TGTGCCAGCAGCTTCCTGTCAGGGGATCGCGAAAAACTGTTTTTT.

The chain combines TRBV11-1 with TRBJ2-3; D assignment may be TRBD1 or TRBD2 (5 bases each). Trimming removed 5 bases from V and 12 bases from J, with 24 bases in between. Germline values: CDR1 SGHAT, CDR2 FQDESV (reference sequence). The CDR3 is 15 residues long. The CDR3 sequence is CASSVQGASSETQYF. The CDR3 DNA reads TGTGCCAGCAGCGTGCAGGGAGCGTCAAGTGAGACCCAGTATTTT.

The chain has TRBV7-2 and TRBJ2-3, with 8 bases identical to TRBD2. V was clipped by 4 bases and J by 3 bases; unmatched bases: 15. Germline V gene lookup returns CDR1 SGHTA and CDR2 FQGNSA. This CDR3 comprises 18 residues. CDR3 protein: CASSSRGSGSGWTDTQYF. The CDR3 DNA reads TGTGCCAGCAGCTCCCGAGGGAGCGGGAGTGGGTGGACAGATACGCAGTATTTT.

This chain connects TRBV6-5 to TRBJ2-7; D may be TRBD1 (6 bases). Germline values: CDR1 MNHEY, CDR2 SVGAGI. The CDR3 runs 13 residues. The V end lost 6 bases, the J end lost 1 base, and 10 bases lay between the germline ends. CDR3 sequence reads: CASRGQPSYEQYF. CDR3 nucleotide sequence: TGTGCCAGCAGAGGACAGCCGTCCTACGAGCAGTACTTC.

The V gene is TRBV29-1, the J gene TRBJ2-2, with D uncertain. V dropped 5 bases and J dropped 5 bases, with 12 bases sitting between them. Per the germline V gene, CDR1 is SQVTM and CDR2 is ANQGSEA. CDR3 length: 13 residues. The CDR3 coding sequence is TGCAGCGTTTCTGGACCGCGGACCGGGGAGCTGTTTTTT. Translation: CSVSGPRTGELFF.

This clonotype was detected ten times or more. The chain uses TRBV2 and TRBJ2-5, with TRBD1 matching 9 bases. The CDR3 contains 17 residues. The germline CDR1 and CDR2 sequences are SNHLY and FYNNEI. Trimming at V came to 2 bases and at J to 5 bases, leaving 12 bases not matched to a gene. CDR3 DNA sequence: TGTGCCAGCAGTGAACTAGGGACAGGGCGGTTTTACGAGACCCAGTACTTC. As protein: CASSELGTGRFYETQYF.

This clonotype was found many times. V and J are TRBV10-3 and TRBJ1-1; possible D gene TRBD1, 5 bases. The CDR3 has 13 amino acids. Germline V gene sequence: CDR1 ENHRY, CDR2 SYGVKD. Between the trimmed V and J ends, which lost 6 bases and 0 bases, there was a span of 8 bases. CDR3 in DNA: TGTGCCATCAGGGGGGGAATGAACACTGAAGCTTTCTTT. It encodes CAIRGGMNTEAFF.

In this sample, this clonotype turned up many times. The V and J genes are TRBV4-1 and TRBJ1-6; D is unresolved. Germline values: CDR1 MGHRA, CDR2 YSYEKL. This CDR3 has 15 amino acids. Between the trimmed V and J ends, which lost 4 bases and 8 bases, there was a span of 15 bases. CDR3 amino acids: CASSLGLNEDSPLHF. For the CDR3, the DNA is TGCGCCAGCAGCCTCGGTCTCAACGAGGATTCACCCCTCCACTTT.

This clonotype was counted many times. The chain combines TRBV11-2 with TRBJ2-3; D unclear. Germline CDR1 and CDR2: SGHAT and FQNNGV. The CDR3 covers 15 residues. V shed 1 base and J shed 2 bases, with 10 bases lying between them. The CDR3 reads CASSLAPAFTDTQYF. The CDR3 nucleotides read TGTGCCAGCAGCTTAGCTCCCGCCTTCACAGATACGCAGTATTTT.

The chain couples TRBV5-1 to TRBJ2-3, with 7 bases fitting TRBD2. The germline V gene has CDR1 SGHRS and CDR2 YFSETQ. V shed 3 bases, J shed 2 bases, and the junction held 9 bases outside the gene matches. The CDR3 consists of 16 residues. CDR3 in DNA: TGCGCCAGCAGCTGGGCCCCCCGGGAGGCCACAGATACGCAGTATTTT. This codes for CASSWAPREATDTQYF.

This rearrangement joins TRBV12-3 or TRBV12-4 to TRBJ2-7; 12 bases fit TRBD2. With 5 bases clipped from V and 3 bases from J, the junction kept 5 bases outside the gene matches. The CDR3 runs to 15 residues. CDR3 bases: TGTGCCAGCAGTCTTGGACTAGCGGGAAGCTACGAGCAGTACTTC. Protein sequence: CASSLGLAGSYEQYF.

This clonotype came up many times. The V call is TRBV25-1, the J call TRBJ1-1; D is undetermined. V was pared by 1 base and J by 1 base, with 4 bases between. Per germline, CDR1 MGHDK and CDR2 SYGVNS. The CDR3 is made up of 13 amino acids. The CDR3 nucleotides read TGTGCCAGCAGTGAATCTGGGAACACTGAAGCTTTCTTT. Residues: CASSESGNTEAFF.

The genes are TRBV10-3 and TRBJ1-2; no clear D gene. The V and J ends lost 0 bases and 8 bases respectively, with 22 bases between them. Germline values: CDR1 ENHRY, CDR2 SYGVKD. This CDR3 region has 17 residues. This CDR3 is CAISESSFSNQASGYTF. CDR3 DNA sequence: TGTGCCATCAGTGAGTCGTCTTTCTCGAATCAGGCCTCCGGCTACACCTTC.

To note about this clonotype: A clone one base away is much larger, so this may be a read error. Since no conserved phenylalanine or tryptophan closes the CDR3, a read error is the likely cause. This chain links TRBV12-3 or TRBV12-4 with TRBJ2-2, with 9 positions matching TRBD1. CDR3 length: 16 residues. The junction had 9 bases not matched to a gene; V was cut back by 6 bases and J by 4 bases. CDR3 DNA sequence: TGTGCCAGCAGCCCTCCGGGACAGGGCTTCACCGGGGAGCTGTTTTCT. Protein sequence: CASSPPGQGFTGELFS.

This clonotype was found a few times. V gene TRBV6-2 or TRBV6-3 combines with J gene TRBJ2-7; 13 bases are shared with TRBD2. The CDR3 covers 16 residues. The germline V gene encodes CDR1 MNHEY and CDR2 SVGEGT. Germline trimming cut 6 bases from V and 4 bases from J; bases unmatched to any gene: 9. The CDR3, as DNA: TGTGCCAGCAGGCTAACTAGCGGGAGGGGCGTATACGAGCAGTACTTC. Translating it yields CASRLTSGRGVYEQYF.

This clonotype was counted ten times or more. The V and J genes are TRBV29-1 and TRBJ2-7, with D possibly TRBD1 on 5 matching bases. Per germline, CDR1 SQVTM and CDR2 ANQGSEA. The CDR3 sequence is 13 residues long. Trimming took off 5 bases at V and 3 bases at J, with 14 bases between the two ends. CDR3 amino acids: CSVLTGADYEQYF. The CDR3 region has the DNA TGCAGCGTTCTCACAGGCGCAGACTACGAGCAGTACTTC.

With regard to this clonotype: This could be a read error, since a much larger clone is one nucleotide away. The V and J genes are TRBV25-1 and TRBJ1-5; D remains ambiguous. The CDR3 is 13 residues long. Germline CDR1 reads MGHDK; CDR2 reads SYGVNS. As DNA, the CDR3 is TGTGCCAGCAGTGACGGTAGCAGTCAGCCCCAGCATTTT. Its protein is CASSDGSSQPQHF.

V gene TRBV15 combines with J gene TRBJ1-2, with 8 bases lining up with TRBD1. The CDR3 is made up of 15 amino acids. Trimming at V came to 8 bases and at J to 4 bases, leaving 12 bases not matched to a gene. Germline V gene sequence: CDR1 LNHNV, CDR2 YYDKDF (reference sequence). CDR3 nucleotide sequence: TGTGCCACCGAAGGGACAGGCCGGCTGGGCTATGGCTACACCTTC. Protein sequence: CATEGTGRLGYGYTF.

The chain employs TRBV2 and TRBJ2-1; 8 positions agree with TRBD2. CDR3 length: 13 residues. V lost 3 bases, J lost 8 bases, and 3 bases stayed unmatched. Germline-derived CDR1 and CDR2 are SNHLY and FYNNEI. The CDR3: CASSESGSHEQFF. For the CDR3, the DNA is TGTGCCAGCAGTGAGAGCGGGAGCCATGAGCAGTTCTTC.

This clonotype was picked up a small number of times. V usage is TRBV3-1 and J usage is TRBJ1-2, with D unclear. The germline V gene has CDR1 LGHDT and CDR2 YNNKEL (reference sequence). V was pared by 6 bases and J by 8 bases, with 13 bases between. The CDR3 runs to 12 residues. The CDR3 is CASRLLAGGYTF. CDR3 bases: TGTGCCAGCAGACTTTTGGCAGGCGGCTACACCTTC.